These 5 T cell receptor beta chains came from one sample sequenced in a study of cytomegalovirus exposure and HLA in healthy donors. PCR was performed using 60 Vbeta and 13 Jbeta primers. Profiling relied on immunoSEQ multiplex PCR, and the TCRdb table lists in-frame clones only, not all of them. The table records 150,000 to 200,000 clones, over 75% of them present only once. Sequencing used PBMCs. The receptors were sampled from a man aged 45-60 years in good health and CMV-seropositive.

J is TRBJ2-7 and V is TRBV27, with TRBD1 identical over 7 bases. The CDR3 runs to 13 residues. Germline CDR1 MNHEY, CDR2 SMNVEV (reference sequence). Trimming took 6 bases from V and 5 from J; bases not matched to a gene: 7. CDR3 protein: CASSRQGFDEQYF. As DNA, the CDR3 is TGTGCCAGCAGCCGACAGGGTTTCGACGAGCAGTACTTC.

The chain recombines TRBV28 with TRBJ2-7, with D uncertain. V dropped 3 bases and J dropped 2 bases, with 5 bases sitting between them. There are 12 residues in the CDR3. Germline loops: CDR1 MDHEN, CDR2 SYDVKM. The chain's CDR3 is CASSLAAYEQYF. The CDR3 bases are TGTGCCAGCAGTTTGGCTGCCTACGAGCAGTACTTC. Together with reference TRBV28 and TRBJ2-7, the CDR3 gives the full variable domain: DVKVTQSSRYLVKRTGEKVFLECVQDMDHENMFWYRQDPGLGLRLIYFSYDVKMKEKGDIPEGYSVSREKKERFSLILESASTNQTSMYLCASSLAAYEQYFGPGTRLTVT.

The V gene is TRBV5-4, the J gene TRBJ2-5; TRBD2 might be the D (6 bases). Trimming removed 3 bases from V and 2 bases from J, with 14 bases in between. Germline V CDR1 and CDR2: SGHNT, YYREEE (reference sequence). This CDR3 is built from 15 residues. CDR3 region: CASSSPEGRQETQYF. CDR3 DNA: TGTGCCAGCAGCTCCCCGGAGGGGAGACAAGAGACCCAGTACTTC.

J is TRBJ1-5 and V is TRBV28; D ambiguous. The CDR3 is 13 amino acids. V lost 10 bases and J lost 3, with 13 bases in between. Germline CDR1 MDHEN, CDR2 SYDVKM. The chain's CDR3 is CATNLGHNQPQHF. The CDR3 coding sequence is TGTGCCACCAACCTGGGCCACAATCAGCCCCAGCATTTT.

The chain links TRBV6-5 to TRBJ2-1; perhaps TRBD1 as D (6 bases). Germline CDR1 reads MNHEY; CDR2 reads SVGAGI. With 2 bases removed from V and 7 bases from J, the gap between germline ends came to 15 bases. The length of the CDR3 is 15 residues. The CDR3 DNA follows: TGTGCCAGCAGTTACATCGGGACATCGGGGAATGAGCAGTTCTTC. This gives the protein CASSYIGTSGNEQFF.